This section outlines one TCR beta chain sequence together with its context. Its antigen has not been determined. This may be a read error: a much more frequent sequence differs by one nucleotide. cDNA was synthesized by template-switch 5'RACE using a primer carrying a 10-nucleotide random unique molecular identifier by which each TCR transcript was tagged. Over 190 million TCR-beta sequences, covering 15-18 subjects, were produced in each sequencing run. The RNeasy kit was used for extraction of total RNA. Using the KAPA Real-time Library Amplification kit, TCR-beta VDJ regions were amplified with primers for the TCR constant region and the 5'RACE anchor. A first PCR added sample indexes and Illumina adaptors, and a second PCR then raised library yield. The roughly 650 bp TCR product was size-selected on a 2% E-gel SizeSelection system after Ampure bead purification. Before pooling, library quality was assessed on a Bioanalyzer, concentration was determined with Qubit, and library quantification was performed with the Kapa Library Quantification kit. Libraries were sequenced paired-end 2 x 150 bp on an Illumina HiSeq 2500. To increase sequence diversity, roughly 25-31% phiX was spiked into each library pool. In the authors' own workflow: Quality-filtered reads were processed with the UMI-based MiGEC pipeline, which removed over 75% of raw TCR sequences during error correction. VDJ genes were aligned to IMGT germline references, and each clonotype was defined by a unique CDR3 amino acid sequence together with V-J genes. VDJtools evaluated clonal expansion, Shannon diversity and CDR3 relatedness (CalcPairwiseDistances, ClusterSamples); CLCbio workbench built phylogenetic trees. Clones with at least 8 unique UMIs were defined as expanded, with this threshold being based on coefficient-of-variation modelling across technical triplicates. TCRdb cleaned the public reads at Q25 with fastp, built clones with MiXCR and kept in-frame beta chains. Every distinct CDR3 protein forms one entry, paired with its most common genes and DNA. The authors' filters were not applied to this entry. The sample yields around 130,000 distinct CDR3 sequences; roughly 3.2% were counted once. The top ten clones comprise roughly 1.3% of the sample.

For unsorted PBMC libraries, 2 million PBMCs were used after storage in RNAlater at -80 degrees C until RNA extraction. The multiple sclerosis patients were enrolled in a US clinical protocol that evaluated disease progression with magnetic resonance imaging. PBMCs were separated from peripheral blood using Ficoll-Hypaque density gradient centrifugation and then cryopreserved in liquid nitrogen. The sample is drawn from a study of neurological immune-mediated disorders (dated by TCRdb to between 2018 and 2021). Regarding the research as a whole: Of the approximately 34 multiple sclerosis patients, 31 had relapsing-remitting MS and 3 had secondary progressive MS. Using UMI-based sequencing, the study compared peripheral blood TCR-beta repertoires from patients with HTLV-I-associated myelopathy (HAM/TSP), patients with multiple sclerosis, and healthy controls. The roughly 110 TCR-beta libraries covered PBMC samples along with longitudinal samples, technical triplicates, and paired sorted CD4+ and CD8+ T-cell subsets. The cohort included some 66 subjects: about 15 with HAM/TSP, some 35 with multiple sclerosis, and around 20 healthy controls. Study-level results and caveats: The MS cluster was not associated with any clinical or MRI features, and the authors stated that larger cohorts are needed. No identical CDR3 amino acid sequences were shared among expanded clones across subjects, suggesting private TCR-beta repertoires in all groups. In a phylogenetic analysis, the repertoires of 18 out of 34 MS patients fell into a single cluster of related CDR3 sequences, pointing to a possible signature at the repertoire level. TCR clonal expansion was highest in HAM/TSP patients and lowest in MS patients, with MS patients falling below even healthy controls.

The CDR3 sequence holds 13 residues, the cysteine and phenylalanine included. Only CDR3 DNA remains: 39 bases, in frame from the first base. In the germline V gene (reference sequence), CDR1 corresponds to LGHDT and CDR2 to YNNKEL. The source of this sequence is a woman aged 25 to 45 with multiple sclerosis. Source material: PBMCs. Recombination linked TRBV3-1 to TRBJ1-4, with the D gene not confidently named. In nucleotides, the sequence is TGTACCAGCAGCCTTCGTGGATCCGAAAAACTGTTTTTT. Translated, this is CTSSLRGSEKLFF.